These 11 T cell receptor beta chains were all obtained from the same sample, sequenced in a study of breast tumors, draining lymph nodes, adjacent tissues. In TCRdb, the multiplex PCR reads were re-called with MiXCR into one record per CDR3 protein. The sample shows 100,000 to 150,000 distinct CDR3 sequences, more than 20% of them seen only once. The lymph nodes were axillary draining lymph nodes from breast cancer patients. The sequenced sample was axillary lymph node tissue. All receptors come from a female donor with breast cancer. Some clones in this sample may be carry-over from other donors' samples.

This clonotype was seen at least ten times. The chain employs TRBV3-2 and TRBJ2-7; no DNA check was done on the table's D call, TRBD1. TRBV3-2 is a listed pseudogene. This CDR3 has 15 residues. In DNA, the CDR3 is TGTGCCAGCAGCCTAGCCGGGACAGGGGGCTACGAGCAGTACTTC. Amino acids: CASSLAGTGGYEQYF.

On this clonotype itself: This could be a read error, since a much larger clone is one nucleotide away. This chain connects TRBV19 to TRBJ2-1; TRBD1 might be the D (6 bases). The J call may not be correct, given that the DNA end is closer to TRBJ2-7. The germline CDR1 and CDR2 sequences are LNHDA and SQIVND (reference sequence). The CDR3 runs 17 residues. The CDR3 DNA follows: TGTGCCAGTAGTTTATTTAGAGGGCAAAACCGGGACAATGAGCAGTACTTC. Protein: CASSLFRGQNRDNEQYF.

The V gene is TRBV20-1, the J gene TRBJ2-5, with D hard to call. The germline CDR1 and CDR2 sequences are DFQATT and SNEGSKA (reference sequence). This CDR3 contains 12 residues. Trimming pared 1 base from V and 5 bases from J, leaving 8 bases between. CDR3 nucleotide sequence: TGCAGTGCTAGAGGGTACGATGAGACCCAGTACTTC. Amino acids: CSARGYDETQYF.

This clonotype appeared many times. The chain combines TRBV20-1 with TRBJ2-3; TRBD1 agrees at 10 bases. V shed 2 bases and J 6 bases; nucleotides not matched to a gene: 2. The CDR3 consists of 13 residues. Per the germline V gene, CDR1 is DFQATT and CDR2 is SNEGSKA (reference sequence). The CDR3 loop reads CSARRDRGDTQYF. Here the CDR3 DNA reads TGCAGTGCTAGAAGGGACAGGGGCGATACGCAGTATTTT.

This clonotype has just one count. This sequence joins TRBV30 and TRBJ1-1; 8 nucleotides align to TRBD1. This CDR3 has 14 amino acids. The J segment lost 2 bases and the V segment lost 4 bases, leaving 6 bases of the junction unmatched. Per the germline V gene, CDR1 is GTSNPN and CDR2 is SVGIG (reference sequence). CDR3 DNA sequence: TGTGCCTGGAAAAAAGGACAGGGAAACACTGAAGCTTTCTTT. Its protein product is CAWKKGQGNTEAFF.

This clonotype was seen ten or more times. The CDR3 spells CASSRGDHEQFF. CDR3 DNA: TGTGCCAGCAGCCGCGGGGACCACGAGCAGTTCTTC. This rearrangement joins TRBV9 to TRBJ2-1; possibly TRBD2 for D (6 bases). The CDR3 sequence is 12 residues long. Germline CDR1 and CDR2: SGDLS and YYNGEE. Trimming took 4 bases from V and 10 from J, leaving 12 bases between them.

This clonotype was seen many times. V is TRBV6-4 and J is TRBJ2-1; TRBD2 matches 9 bases. The length of the CDR3 is 14 residues. Germline V gene data show CDR1 as MRHNA and CDR2 as SNTAGT. V gave up 6 bases and J gave up 9 bases; unmatched junction bases: 9. CDR3 nucleotides: TGTGCCAGCAGCCCTAGCGGGATGGGGGGTGAGCAGTTCTTC. Its translation: CASSPSGMGGEQFF.

The table lists this clonotype with many counts. The chain combines TRBV4-2 with TRBJ2-3, with 10 bases fitting TRBD2. CDR3 length: 17 amino acids. Germline V gene lookup returns CDR1 LGHNA and CDR2 YNFKEQ. V trimming: 1 base; J trimming: 6 bases; junction bases outside the gene matches: 10. CDR3 residues: CASSQGASGRGRDTQYF. In nucleotides, the CDR3 is TGTGCCAGCAGCCAAGGGGCTAGCGGGAGAGGTAGGGATACGCAGTATTTT.

This clonotype has a count of ten or more. The genes are TRBV29-1 and TRBJ1-4; D may be TRBD1 (5 bases). V lost 4 bases, J lost 8 bases, and 5 bases lay in between. The CDR3 is made up of 10 amino acids. Germline lookup yields CDR1 SQVTM and CDR2 ANQGSEA. CDR3 bases: TGCAGCGTTGGGACAGAAAAACTGTTTTTT. This sequence encodes CSVGTEKLFF. The whole variable domain, remainder taken from reference TRBV29-1 and TRBJ1-4, is SAVISQKPSRDICQRGTSLTIQCQVDSQVTMMFWYRQQPGQSLTLIATANQGSEATYESGFVIDKFPISRPNLTFSTLTVSNMSPEDSSIYLCSVGTEKLFFGSGTQLSVL.

Regarding this clonotype: A much larger clone lies one base from this, so it may be a read error. This chain links TRBV5-1 with TRBJ2-3, with D hard to call. The CDR3 runs to 13 residues. V was clipped by 2 bases and J by 3 bases, with 7 bases between them. CDR1 SGHRS and CDR2 YFSETQ come from the germline V gene. CDR3 in amino acids: CASSFPGTDTQYF. The CDR3 DNA is TGCGCCAGCAGCTTCCCAGGTACAGATACGCAGTATTTT.

The J gene is TRBJ2-2, the V gene TRBV6-1, with TRBD2 matching over 10 bases. V was pared by 6 bases and J by 9 bases, with 10 bases of the junction left unmatched. Germline values: CDR1 MNHNS, CDR2 SASEGT. The CDR3 consists of 15 residues. The DNA for the CDR3 is TGTGCCAGCAGCCTAGCGGGAGTGGGAACCAGGGAGCTGTTTTTT. Amino acid sequence: CASSLAGVGTRELFF.